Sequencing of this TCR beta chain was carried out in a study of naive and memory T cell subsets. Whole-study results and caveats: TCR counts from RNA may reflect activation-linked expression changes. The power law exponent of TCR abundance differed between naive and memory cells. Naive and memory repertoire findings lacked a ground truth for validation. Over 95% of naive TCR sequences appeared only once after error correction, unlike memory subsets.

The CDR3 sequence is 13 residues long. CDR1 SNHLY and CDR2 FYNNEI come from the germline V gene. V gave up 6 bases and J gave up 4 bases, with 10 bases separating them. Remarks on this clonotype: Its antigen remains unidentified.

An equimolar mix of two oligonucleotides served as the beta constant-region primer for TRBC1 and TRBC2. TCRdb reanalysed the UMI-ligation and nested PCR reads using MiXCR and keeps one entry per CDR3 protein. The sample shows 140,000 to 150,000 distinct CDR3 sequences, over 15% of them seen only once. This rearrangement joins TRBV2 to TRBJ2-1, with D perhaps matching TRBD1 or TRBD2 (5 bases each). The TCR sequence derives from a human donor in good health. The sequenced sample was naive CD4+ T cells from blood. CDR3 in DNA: TGTGCCAGCAGGGGGGACCTATACAATGAGCAGTTCTTC. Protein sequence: CASRGDLYNEQFF.